The clone carrying this TCR beta chain has at least ten counts. The data are from a study of Graves' ophthalmopathy and Graves' hyperthyroidism. TCR beta CDR3 regions were amplified from RNA transcripts. HTBI-primed first-round RT-PCR preceded second-round multiplex PCR. One entry per CDR3 protein, called by TCRdb with MiXCR from the multiplex PCR reads. The sample consists of roughly 300,000 distinct CDR3 sequences, 17% of them appearing once. A 10 ml volume of fresh peripheral blood provided the PBMCs. The CDR3 sequence is 13 residues long. Trimming took off 4 bases at V and 6 bases at J, with 12 bases between the two ends. Germline lookup yields CDR1 SNHLY and CDR2 FYNNEI.

The chain joins TRBV2 to TRBJ1-1, with D maybe TRBD1 (6 bases). Sequenced input: peripheral blood. This clonotype was sampled from an adult man with Graves' ophthalmopathy. This CDR3 is CASSGRGIPEAFF. In DNA form, the CDR3 reads TGTGCCAGCAGTGGCAGGGGTATACCTGAAGCTTTCTTT.